The source of this T cell receptor (beta chain) is a study of T cells expressing NK-cell markers. This CDR3 has 15 amino acids. Per the germline V gene, CDR1 is DFQATT and CDR2 is SNEGSKA (reference sequence). Each CDR3 protein gets one entry in TCRdb, which reprocessed the 5' RACE reads and gives no DNA. This sample's clone table lists 300,000 to 500,000 distinct CDR3 sequences. This rearrangement joins TRBV20-1 to TRBJ1-1; TCRdb calls TRBD1, which cannot be checked without DNA. The receptor was isolated from a woman between 45 and 60 years old in good health. The specimen sequenced was blood T cells: a sorted CD56 or NKG2C T cell subset, CD4+ or CD8+ T cells, or bulk PBMC T cells (not recorded which). CDR3 sequence reads: CSAIDRGRLVSEAFF.